Listed below are T cell receptor beta chains from one sample, sequenced in a study of cytomegalovirus exposure and HLA in healthy donors. The repertoire was sequenced with immunoSEQ multiplex PCR; TCRdb's copy has only in-frame clones and lacks some. The repertoire includes 95,000 to 100,000 clones, less than 80% of them detected once, and roughly 2% sits in the top ten. The sample consisted of PBMCs. The receptors derive from a man aged 35 to 55 in good health and CMV-seronegative. The CDR3 runs from the conserved cysteine through the conserved F or W. A D gene is named only where the DNA matches it firmly. Size values are once, few and many counts, or a class for expanded clones, and some rows have none.

D gene: TRBD2
J gene: TRBJ2-1
V gene: TRBV27
clone size: few
CDR3 protein: CASRRTSGSPNEQFF
CDR3 DNA: TGTGCCAGCAGAAGGACTAGCGGGAGTCCCAATGAGCAGTTCTTC

D gene: TRBD1
J gene: TRBJ2-7
V gene: TRBV28
clone size: .
CDR3 protein: CASPPPPGGTTNEQYF
CDR3 DNA: TGTGCCAGCCCCCCTCCCCCAGGGGGCACTACTAACGAGCAGTACTTC

D gene: .
J gene: TRBJ2-2
V gene: TRBV5-8
clone size: .
CDR3 protein: CASSRLLLLKGRGPGELFF
CDR3 DNA: TGTGCCAGCAGCCGGCTCCTTCTCTTAAAGGGGCGCGGCCCCGGGGAGCTGTTTTTT

D gene: .
J gene: TRBJ2-7
V gene: TRBV27
clone size: .
CDR3 protein: CASSGGLKSYEQYF
CDR3 DNA: TGTGCCAGCAGTGGGGGACTGAAGTCCTACGAGCAGTACTTC

D gene: .
J gene: TRBJ2-1
V gene: TRBV6-1
clone size: .
CDR3 protein: CASSDTFRNNEQFF
CDR3 DNA: TGTGCCAGCAGTGATACCTTCAGGAACAATGAGCAGTTCTTC

D gene: .
J gene: TRBJ2-2
V gene: TRBV28
clone size: .
CDR3 protein: CASSLSGPSGELFF
CDR3 DNA: TGTGCCAGCAGTTTATCAGGGCCCTCCGGGGAGCTGTTTTTT

D gene: TRBD2
J gene: TRBJ2-2
V gene: TRBV9
clone size: .
CDR3 protein: CASSVVSGGSGELFF
CDR3 DNA: TGTGCCAGCAGCGTAGTGTCGGGAGGATCCGGGGAGCTGTTTTTT

D gene: TRBD2
J gene: TRBJ2-7
V gene: TRBV14
clone size: few
CDR3 protein: CASSQDGGGFYEQYF
CDR3 DNA: TGTGCCAGCAGCCAAGATGGGGGGGGGTTCTACGAGCAGTACTTC

D gene: TRBD2
J gene: TRBJ2-3
V gene: TRBV4-3
clone size: once
CDR3 protein: CASSPRLAETDTQYF
CDR3 DNA: TGCGCCAGCAGCCCCCGACTAGCGGAGACAGATACGCAGTATTTT

D gene: .
J gene: TRBJ1-5
V gene: TRBV7-9
clone size: .
CDR3 protein: CASSGRPNQPQHF
CDR3 DNA: TGTGCCAGCAGCGGGCGACCAAATCAGCCCCAGCATTTT

D gene: TRBD2
J gene: TRBJ2-7
V gene: TRBV28
clone size: .
CDR3 protein: CASRLNSGTSTYEQYF
CDR3 DNA: TGTGCCAGCCGACTAAACTCCGGGACTAGCACCTACGAGCAGTACTTC

D gene: TRBD1
J gene: TRBJ1-5
V gene: TRBV28
clone size: few
CDR3 protein: CASSYPGTDYSNQPQHF
CDR3 DNA: TGTGCCAGCAGTTACCCCGGGACAGATTATAGCAATCAGCCCCAGCATTTT

D gene: .
J gene: TRBJ2-5
V gene: TRBV15
clone size: .
CDR3 protein: CATSRTYPDSSQETQYF
CDR3 DNA: TGTGCCACCAGCAGAACCTATCCGGACAGTTCCCAAGAGACCCAGTACTTC

D gene: .
J gene: TRBJ2-7
V gene: TRBV4-3
clone size: .
CDR3 protein: CASSRGKDYEQYF
CDR3 DNA: TGCGCCAGCAGCCGAGGGAAAGACTACGAGCAGTACTTC

D gene: .
J gene: TRBJ2-7
V gene: TRBV7-9
clone size: few
CDR3 protein: CSSSSTQTRGYEQYF
CDR3 DNA: TGTTCCAGCAGCTCGACCCAGACTAGGGGCTACGAGCAGTACTTC

D gene: TRBD2
J gene: TRBJ2-1
V gene: TRBV14
clone size: once
CDR3 protein: CASSHGTSGKNEQFF
CDR3 DNA: TGTGCCAGCAGCCACGGGACTAGCGGGAAGAATGAGCAGTTCTTC

D gene: .
J gene: TRBJ1-2
V gene: TRBV18
clone size: once
CDR3 protein: CASSPGSGNYGYTF
CDR3 DNA: TGTGCCAGCTCACCCGGGTCAGGGAACTATGGCTACACCTTC

D gene: TRBD1
J gene: TRBJ2-1
V gene: TRBV11-2
clone size: once
CDR3 protein: CAFGQGAYNEQFF
CDR3 DNA: TGTGCCTTCGGACAGGGGGCCTACAATGAGCAGTTCTTC

D gene: .
J gene: TRBJ1-3
V gene: TRBV11-2
clone size: .
CDR3 protein: CASSLSGSSGNTIYF
CDR3 DNA: TGTGCCAGCAGCTTATCAGGTAGCTCTGGAAACACCATATATTTT

D gene: .
J gene: TRBJ2-1
V gene: TRBV11-3
clone size: .
CDR3 protein: CASSNGGQFQFF
CDR3 DNA: TGTGCCAGCAGCAACGGGGGGCAGTTCCAGTTCTTC

D gene: .
J gene: TRBJ2-6
V gene: TRBV5-4
clone size: once
CDR3 protein: CAIKNRGSGANVLTF
CDR3 DNA: TGTGCCATCAAAAATCGGGGTTCCGGGGCCAACGTCCTGACTTTC

D gene: .
J gene: TRBJ1-1
V gene: TRBV30
clone size: .
CDR3 protein: CAWSAGTPQPTEAFF
CDR3 DNA: TGTGCCTGGAGTGCTGGGACACCCCAGCCCACTGAAGCTTTCTTT

D gene: .
J gene: TRBJ2-5
V gene: TRBV7-3
clone size: .
CDR3 protein: CASSWAGGTPAYF
CDR3 DNA: .

D gene: .
J gene: TRBJ1-5
V gene: TRBV7-9
clone size: .
CDR3 protein: CASSLEGQVSNQPQHF
CDR3 DNA: TGTGCCAGCAGCTTAGAGGGACAAGTCAGCAATCAGCCCCAGCATTTT